The entry below describes one T cell receptor (beta chain). This sample was included in a study of T cell changes during pregnancy in multiple sclerosis. TCRdb's table, derived via immunoSEQ multiplex PCR, lists solely in-frame clones and lacks some. The table includes about 70,000 clones, about nine tenths detected once. Germline CDR1 and CDR2: SGHTA and FQGTGA. This CDR3 has 14 amino acids. V shed 5 bases and J 5 bases; nucleotides not matched to a gene: 4. This material consisted of peripheral blood, taken in the first trimester of pregnancy. This TCR came from a female donor with multiple sclerosis, enrolled in a pregnancy study. The chain links TRBV7-3 to TRBJ1-5; 9 nucleotides agree with TRBD1. CDR3 sequence (DNA): TGTGCCAGCAGCCAGGGACAGGGAGATCAGCCCCAGCATTTT. Its protein product is CASSQGQGDQPQHF.